This TCR beta chain came from a study of T cells after yellow fever vaccination (dated by TCRdb to the late 2010s). At the level of the whole study: The SMART-Seq v4 Ultra Low Input RNA kit was used to prepare libraries from fractions with low cell numbers. Bulk TCR alpha and beta repertoires were sequenced longitudinally to track T-cell clones before and after primary and booster YFV17D yellow fever vaccination. Two healthy male donors made up the cohort, one aged 18 to 30 years and the other aged 30 to 39 years. Bulk PBMC replicates and cell subsets were isolated from blood drawn at multiple timepoints before and after both primary and secondary immunization.

Interpreted using the paper, the treatment or condition label stands for: live attenuated yellow fever vaccine strain. At each blood-draw timepoint, two biological replicates of bulk PBMCs were obtained. A standard Ficoll-Paque protocol was used to isolate PBMCs from peripheral blood. RNA was extracted with TriZol from bulk PBMCs, CD4 and CD8 fractions, and dextramer-positive and dextramer-negative fractions. TCR cDNA was synthesized by 5'RACE template switching, through which a universal primer site and unique molecular identifiers were introduced. Priming of cDNA synthesis was performed from both the TCR alpha and TCR beta constant segments. Two PCR steps were used to amplify libraries, with sample barcodes and sequencing adapters being added in the second step. Sequencing of libraries was performed on Illumina HiSeq 2500 (2x100 bp) or NovaSeq (2x150 bp). On the authors' methods: Reads were demultiplexed and collapsed into UMI consensus sequences with MIGEC, and V(D)J alignment was performed with MiXCR. Vaccine-responding clonotypes were identified with edgeR using replicate PBMC samples, with FDR below 0.01 and a log2 fold change above 5 up to day 15 being required. CD4 or CD8 identity was assigned to each bulk clonotype according to whether the clonotype was present at higher abundance in the sequenced CD4 repertoire or the sequenced CD8 repertoire. TCRdb trimmed the raw reads at Q25, called clones with MiXCR and kept productive beta chains. Every distinct CDR3 protein forms one entry, paired with its most common genes and DNA. The V and J calls come from TCRdb's annotation, not from the publication. Here the sample has fewer than 450,000 distinct CDR3 sequences; more than 9% occur a single time. The ten top clones hold less than 20% of the sample.

Study-wide findings and limitations: Because the study included only a couple of donors, the extent to which the findings can be generalized is limited. A small fraction of clonotypes appeared in both the CD4 and CD8 compartments, likely as a result of convergent recombination. After the booster, most clones that had expanded after primary vaccination were detected again (nearly 98% of CD4 and around 88% of CD8), suggesting broad maintenance of memory. Computational filtering was needed because FACS-sorted repertoires could contain abundant contaminating clonotypes from the bulk population. Compared with the primary T-cell response, the secondary T-cell response was faster but weaker, reaching its peak on day 5 rather than on day 15.

This clonotype turned up a few times. Its target antigen remains unknown. No clone much larger than this one lies a single base away; base qualities are absent. Sequencing used PBMCs, obtained on the day of the first yellow fever vaccination. This sequence was found in a man aged 18 to 29 who received the YFV17D yellow fever vaccine.

The base sequence is TGTGCCAGCAGCGTGGGTCCTAGCAGAGAGACCCAGTACTTC. This sequence encodes CASSVGPSRETQYF. The chain is made from TRBV9 and TRBJ2-5; the D region possibly corresponds to TRBD2 (5 bases align). The V and J ends are trimmed by 2 bases and 4 bases, leaving 12 bases between them. From the germline V gene, CDR1 is SGDLS and CDR2 is YYNGEE. From the cysteine up to the phenylalanine, the CDR3 has a length of 14 residues. CDR3 DNA is the only sequence kept; it has 42 bases, read in frame from the first base.